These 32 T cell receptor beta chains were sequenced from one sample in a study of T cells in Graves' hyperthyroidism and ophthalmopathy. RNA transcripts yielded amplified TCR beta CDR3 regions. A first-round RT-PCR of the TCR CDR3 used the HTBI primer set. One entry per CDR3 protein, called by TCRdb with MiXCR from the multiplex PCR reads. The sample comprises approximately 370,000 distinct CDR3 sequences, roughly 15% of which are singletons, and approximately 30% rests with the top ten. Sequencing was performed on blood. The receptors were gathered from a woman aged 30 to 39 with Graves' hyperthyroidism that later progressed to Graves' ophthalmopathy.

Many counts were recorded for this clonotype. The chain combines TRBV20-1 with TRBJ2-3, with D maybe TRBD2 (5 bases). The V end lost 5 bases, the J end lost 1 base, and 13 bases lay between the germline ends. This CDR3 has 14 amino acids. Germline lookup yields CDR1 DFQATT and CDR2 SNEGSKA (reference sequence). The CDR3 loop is CSAEISAGTDTQYF. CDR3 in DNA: TGCAGTGCTGAGATTAGCGCGGGCACAGATACGCAGTATTTT.

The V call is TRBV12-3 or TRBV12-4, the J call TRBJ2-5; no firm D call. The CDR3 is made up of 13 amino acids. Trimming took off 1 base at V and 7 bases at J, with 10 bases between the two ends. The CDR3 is CASSLVRAGTQYF. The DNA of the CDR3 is TGTGCCAGCAGTTTAGTCAGAGCTGGGACCCAGTACTTC.

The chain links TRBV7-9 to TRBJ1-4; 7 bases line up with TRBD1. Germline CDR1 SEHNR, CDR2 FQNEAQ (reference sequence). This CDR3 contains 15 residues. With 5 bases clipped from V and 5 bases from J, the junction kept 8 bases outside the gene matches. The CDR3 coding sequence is TGTGCCAGCAGCAATAACAGGGGAGGGAATGAAAAACTGTTTTTT. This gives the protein CASSNNRGGNEKLFF. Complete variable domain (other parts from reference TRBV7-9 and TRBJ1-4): DTGVSQNPRHKITKRGQNVTFRCDPISEHNRLYWYRQTLGQGPEFLTYFQNEAQLEKSRLLSDRFSAERPKGSFSTLEIQRTEQGDSAMYLCASSNNRGGNEKLFFGSGTQLSVL.

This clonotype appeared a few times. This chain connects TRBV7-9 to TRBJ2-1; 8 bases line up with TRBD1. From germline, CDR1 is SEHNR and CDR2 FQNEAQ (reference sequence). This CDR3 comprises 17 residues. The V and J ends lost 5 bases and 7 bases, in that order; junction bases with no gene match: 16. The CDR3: CASSPTGQGVLYNEQFF. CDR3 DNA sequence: TGTGCCAGCAGCCCGACAGGACAGGGCGTTTTATATAATGAGCAGTTCTTC. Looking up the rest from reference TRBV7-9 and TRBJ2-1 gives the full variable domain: DTGVSQNPRHKITKRGQNVTFRCDPISEHNRLYWYRQTLGQGPEFLTYFQNEAQLEKSRLLSDRFSAERPKGSFSTLEIQRTEQGDSAMYLCASSPTGQGVLYNEQFFGPGTRLTVL.

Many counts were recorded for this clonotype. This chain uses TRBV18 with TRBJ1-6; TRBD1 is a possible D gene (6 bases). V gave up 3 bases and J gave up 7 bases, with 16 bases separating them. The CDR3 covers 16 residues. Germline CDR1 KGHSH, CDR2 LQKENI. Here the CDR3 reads CASSPRYQGLNSPLHF. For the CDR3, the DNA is TGTGCCAGCTCACCTCGCTATCAGGGGTTGAATTCACCCCTCCACTTT.

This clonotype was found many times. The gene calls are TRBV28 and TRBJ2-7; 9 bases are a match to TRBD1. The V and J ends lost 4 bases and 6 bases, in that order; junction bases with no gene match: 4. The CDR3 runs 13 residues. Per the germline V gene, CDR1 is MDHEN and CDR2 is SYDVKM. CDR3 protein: CASSSGTGSEQYF. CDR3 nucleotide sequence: TGTGCCAGCAGTTCCGGGACAGGGAGCGAGCAGTACTTC.

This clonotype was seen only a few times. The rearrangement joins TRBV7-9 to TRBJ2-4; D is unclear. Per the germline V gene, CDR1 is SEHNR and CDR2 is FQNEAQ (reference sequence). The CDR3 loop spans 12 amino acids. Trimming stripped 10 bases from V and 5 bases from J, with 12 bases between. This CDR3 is CAISGPENIQYF. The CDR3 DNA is TGTGCCATTTCCGGGCCAGAAAACATTCAGTACTTC.

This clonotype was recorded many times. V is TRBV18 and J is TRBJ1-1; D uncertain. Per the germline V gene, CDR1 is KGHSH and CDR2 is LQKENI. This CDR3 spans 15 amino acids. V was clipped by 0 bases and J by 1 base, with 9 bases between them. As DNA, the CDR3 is TGTGCCAGCTCACCACCTGTGGCGGCGAACACTGAAGCTTTCTTT. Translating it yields CASSPPVAANTEAFF. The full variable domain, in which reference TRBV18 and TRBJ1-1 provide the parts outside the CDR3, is NAGVMQNPRHLVRRRGQEARLRCSPMKGHSHVYWYRQLPEEGLKFMVYLQKENIIDESGMPKERFSAEFPKEGPSILRIQQVVRGDSAAYFCASSPPVAANTEAFFGQGTRLTVV.

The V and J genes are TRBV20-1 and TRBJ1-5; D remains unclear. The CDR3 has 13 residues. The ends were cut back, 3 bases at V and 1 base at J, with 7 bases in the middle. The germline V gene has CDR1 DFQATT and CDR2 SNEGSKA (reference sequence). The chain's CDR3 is CSARFDSNQPQHF. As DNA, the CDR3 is TGCAGTGCTAGGTTCGACAGCAATCAGCCCCAGCATTTT.

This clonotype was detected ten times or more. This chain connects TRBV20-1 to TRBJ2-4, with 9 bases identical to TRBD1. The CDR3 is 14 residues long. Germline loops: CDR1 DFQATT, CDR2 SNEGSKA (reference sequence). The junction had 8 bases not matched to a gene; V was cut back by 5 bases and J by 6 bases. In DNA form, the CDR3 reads TGCAGTGCTCCTCACCGGGACAGGGTAAACATTCAGTACTTC. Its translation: CSAPHRDRVNIQYF.

The CDR3 sequence is CASSGETGPNTEAFF. The CDR3 DNA reads TGTGCCAGCAGTGGGGAGACAGGACCTAACACTGAAGCTTTCTTT. The chain is built from TRBV28 and TRBJ1-1; a weak D match, TRBD1 (6 bases). Looked up from germline, CDR1 is MDHEN and CDR2 is SYDVKM. This CDR3 spans 15 amino acids. With 5 bases removed from V and 2 bases from J, the gap between germline ends came to 15 bases.

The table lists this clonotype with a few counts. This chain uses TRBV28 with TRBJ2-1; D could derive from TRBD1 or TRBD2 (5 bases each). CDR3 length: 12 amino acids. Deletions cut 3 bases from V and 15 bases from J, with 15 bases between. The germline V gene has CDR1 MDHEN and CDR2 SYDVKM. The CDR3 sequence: CASSFGDPRRFF. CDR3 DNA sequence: TGTGCCAGCAGTTTCGGGGACCCTAGGAGGTTCTTC.

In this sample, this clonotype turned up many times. In DNA form, the CDR3 reads TGCGCCAGCAGTGCCCAGGGGGCTAATGAGCAGTTCTTC. This gives the protein CASSAQGANEQFF. The chain employs TRBV10-1 and TRBJ2-1; 8 bases agree with TRBD1. The CDR3 has 13 residues. The germline V gene encodes CDR1 WNHNN and CDR2 SYGVQD (reference sequence). V trimming: 4 bases; J trimming: 7 bases; junction bases outside the gene matches: 3.

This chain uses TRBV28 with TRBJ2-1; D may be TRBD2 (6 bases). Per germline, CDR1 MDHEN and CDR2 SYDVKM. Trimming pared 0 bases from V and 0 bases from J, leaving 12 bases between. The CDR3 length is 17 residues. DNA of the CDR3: TGTGCCAGCAGTTTATGGGCTAGCGAGAACTCCTACAATGAGCAGTTCTTC. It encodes CASSLWASENSYNEQFF.

This CDR3 reads CSARDTIGVGGNTIYF. As DNA, the CDR3 is TGCAGTGCTAGAGATACGATAGGGGTTGGCGGAAACACCATATATTTT. This sequence joins TRBV20-1 and TRBJ1-3, with a tentative D call TRBD1 (5 bases). This CDR3 contains 16 residues. The germline V gene encodes CDR1 DFQATT and CDR2 SNEGSKA (reference sequence). The V end lost 0 bases, the J end lost 4 bases, and 16 bases lay between the germline ends.

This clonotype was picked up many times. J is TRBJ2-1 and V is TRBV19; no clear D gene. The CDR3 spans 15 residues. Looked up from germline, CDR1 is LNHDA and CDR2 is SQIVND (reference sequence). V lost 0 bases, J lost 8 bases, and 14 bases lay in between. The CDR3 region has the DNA TGTGCCAGTAGTATAGATAAGAGGTTACGTGATGAGCAGTTCTTC. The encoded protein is CASSIDKRLRDEQFF.

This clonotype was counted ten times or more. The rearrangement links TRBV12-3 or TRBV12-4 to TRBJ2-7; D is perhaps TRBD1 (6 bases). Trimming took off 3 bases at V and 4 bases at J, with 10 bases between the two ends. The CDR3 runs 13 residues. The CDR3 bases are TGTGCCAGCAGTTTCTACAGGGCGTACGAGCAGTACTTC. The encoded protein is CASSFYRAYEQYF.

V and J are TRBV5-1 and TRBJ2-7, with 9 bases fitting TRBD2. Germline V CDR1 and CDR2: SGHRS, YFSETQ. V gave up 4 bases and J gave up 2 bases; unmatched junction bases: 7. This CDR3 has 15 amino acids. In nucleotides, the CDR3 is TGCGCCAGCAGCGGCGGGGGGGGGAATCCCTACGAGCAGTACTTC. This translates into CASSGGGGNPYEQYF.

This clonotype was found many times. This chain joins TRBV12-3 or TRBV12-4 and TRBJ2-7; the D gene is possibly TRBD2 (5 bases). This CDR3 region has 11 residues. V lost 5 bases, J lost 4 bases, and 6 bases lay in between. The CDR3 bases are TGTGCCAGCAGTCGAGGGTACGAGCAGTACTTC. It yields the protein CASSRGYEQYF.

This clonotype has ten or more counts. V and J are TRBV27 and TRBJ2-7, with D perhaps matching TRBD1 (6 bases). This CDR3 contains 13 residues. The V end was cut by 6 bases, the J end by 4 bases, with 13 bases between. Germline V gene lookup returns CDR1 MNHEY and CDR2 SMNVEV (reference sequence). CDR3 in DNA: TGTGCCAGCAGCAGACAGGCTACTTACGAGCAGTACTTC. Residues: CASSRQATYEQYF.

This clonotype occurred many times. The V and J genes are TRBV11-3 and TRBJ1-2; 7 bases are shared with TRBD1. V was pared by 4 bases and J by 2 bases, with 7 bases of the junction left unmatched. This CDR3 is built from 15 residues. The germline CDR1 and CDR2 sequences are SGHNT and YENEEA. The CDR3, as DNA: TGTGCCAGCAGCTACACCGGGACAGCAAACTATGGCTACACCTTC. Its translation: CASSYTGTANYGYTF.

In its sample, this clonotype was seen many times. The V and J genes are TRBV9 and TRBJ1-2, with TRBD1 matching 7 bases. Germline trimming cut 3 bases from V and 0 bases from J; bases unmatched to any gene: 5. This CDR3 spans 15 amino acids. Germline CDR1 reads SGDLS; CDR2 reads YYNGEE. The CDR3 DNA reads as TGTGCCAGCAGCGAGTGGGACAGCCCTAACTATGGCTACACCTTC. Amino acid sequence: CASSEWDSPNYGYTF.

This CDR3 reads CASSLYYWAPLHF. The CDR3 DNA sequence: TGTGCCAGCAGTTTATATTACTGGGCACCCCTCCACTTT. The chain links TRBV12-3 or TRBV12-4 to TRBJ1-6; D remains ambiguous. Trimming pared 2 bases from V and 11 bases from J, leaving 10 bases between. This CDR3 is 13 amino acids long.

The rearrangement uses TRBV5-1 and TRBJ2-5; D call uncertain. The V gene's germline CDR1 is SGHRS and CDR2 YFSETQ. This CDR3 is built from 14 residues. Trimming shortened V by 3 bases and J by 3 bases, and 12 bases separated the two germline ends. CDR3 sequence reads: CASSSGRVEETQYF. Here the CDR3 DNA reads TGCGCCAGCAGCTCAGGACGGGTAGAAGAGACCCAGTACTTC.

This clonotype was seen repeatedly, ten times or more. The CDR3 reads CSARASLNQPQHF. The CDR3 DNA sequence: TGCAGTGCTAGAGCGTCGCTAAATCAGCCCCAGCATTTT. The chain employs TRBV20-1 and TRBJ1-5; no firm D call. Trimming took off 1 base at V and 4 bases at J, with 8 bases between the two ends. The germline V gene has CDR1 DFQATT and CDR2 SNEGSKA (reference sequence). The CDR3 is made up of 13 amino acids.

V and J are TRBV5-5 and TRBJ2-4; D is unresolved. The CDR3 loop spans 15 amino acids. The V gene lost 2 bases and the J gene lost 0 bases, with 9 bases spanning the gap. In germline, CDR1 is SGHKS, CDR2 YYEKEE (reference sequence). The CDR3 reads CASSFGQLAKNIQYF. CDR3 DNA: TGTGCCAGCAGCTTTGGGCAGCTAGCCAAAAACATTCAGTACTTC. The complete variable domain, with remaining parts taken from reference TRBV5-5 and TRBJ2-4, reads DAGVTQSPTHLIKTRGQQVTLRCSPISGHKSVSWYQQVLGQGPQFIFQYYEKEERGRGNFPDRFSARQFPNYSSELNVNALLLGDSALYLCASSFGQLAKNIQYFGAGTRLSVL.

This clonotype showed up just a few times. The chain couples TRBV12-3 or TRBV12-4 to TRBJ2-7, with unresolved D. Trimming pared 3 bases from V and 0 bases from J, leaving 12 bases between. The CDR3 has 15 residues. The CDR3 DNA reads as TGTGCCAGCAGTTTCCGCCCGTACGACTCCTACGAGCAGTACTTC. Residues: CASSFRPYDSYEQYF.

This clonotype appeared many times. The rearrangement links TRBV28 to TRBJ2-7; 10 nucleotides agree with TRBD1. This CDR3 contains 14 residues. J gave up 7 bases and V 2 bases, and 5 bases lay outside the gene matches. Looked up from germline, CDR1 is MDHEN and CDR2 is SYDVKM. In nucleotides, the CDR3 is TGTGCCAGCAGTTTAGGGACAGGGGAGCGGGAGCAGTACTTC. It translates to CASSLGTGEREQYF.

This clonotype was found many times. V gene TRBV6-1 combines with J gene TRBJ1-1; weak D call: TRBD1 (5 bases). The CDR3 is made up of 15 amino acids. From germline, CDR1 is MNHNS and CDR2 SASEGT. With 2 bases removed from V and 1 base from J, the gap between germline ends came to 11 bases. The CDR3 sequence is CASSESGDPNTEAFF. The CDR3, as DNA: TGTGCCAGCAGTGAATCCGGGGACCCGAACACTGAAGCTTTCTTT.

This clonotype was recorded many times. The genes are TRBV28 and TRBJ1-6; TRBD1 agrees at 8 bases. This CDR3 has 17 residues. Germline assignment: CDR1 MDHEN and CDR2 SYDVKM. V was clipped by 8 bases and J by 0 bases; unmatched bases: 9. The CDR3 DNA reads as TGTGCCAGCTCATTCGACAGGGGAAGCTCCTATAATTCACCCCTCCACTTT. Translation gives CASSFDRGSSYNSPLHF.

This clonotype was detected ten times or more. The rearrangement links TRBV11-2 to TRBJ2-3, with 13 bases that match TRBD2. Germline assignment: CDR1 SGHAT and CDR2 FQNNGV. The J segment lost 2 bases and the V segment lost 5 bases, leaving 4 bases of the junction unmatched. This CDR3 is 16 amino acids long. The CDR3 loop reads CASSGGLAGYTDTQYF. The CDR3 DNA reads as TGTGCCAGCAGCGGGGGACTAGCGGGGTACACAGATACGCAGTATTTT.

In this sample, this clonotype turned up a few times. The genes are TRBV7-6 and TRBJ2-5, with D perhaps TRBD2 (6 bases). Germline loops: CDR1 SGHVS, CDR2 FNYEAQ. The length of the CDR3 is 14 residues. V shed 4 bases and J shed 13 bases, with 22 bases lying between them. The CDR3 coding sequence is TGTGCCAGCAGCTCACGGGAATCCGGGACTTATCTGTACTTC. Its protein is CASSSRESGTYLYF.